This T cell receptor beta chain stems from a study of control samples from healthy donors and cancer patients. This CDR3 is 13 amino acids long. V was cut by 6 bases and J by 10 bases, with 18 bases left in between. The germline V gene encodes CDR1 SGHNT and CDR2 YENEEA. Profiling relied on immunoSEQ multiplex PCR, and the TCRdb table lists in-frame clones only, not all of them. The top ten clones hold 1.3% to 1.5% of a sample with 150,000 to 200,000 clones, approximately 94% of them seen once. J is TRBJ1-1 and V is TRBV11-3; D perhaps matches TRBD1 (6 bases). This TCR was recovered from a woman younger than 30 in good health. The sequencing sample was made of blood. The CDR3: CASSQRGPGGAFF. The CDR3 nucleotides are TGTGCCAGCAGTCAGCGGGGGCCTGGTGGAGCTTTCTTT. Complete variable domain (other parts from reference TRBV11-3 and TRBJ1-1): EAGVVQSPRYKIIEKKQPVAFWCNPISGHNTLYWYLQNLGQGPELLIRYENEEAVDDSQLPKDRFSAERLKGVDSTLKIQPAELGDSAVYLCASSQRGPGGAFFGQGTRLTVV.